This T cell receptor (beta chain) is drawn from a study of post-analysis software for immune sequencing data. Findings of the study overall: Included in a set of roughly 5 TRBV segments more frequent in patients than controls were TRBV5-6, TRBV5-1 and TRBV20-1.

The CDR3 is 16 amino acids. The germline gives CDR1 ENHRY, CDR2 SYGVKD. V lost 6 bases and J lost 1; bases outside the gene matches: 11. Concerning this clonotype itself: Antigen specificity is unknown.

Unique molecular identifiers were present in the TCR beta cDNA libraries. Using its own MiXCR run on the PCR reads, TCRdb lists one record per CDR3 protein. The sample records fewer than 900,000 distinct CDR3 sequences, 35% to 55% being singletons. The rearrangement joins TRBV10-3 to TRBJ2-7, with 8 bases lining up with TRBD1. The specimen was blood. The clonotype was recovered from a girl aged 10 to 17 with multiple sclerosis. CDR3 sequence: CAISDPGGTGSYEQYF. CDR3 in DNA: TGTGCCATCAGCGACCCCGGCGGGACAGGATCCTACGAGCAGTACTTC.